Here is one TCR beta chain with its context. CDR3 length: 16 amino acids. CDR1 is LNHDA, CDR2 SQIVND, per germline (reference sequence). The ends were cut back, 7 bases at V and 3 bases at J, with 19 bases in the middle. This sample was included in a study of blood T cell repertoires in COVID-19. Across the study: Material from acute and convalescent COVID-19 was sourced from the United States, Italy and Spain. T cells, B-cell-depleted T cells, or PBMCs provided the cDNA or gDNA that served as material.

The recovered donors of Cohort 3 showed two negative PCRs, clearance, or symptom resolution. Repertoires were generated with immunoSEQ multiplex PCR, while TCRdb's copy carries only in-frame clones and drops some. Here the sample spans about 200,000 clones, 90% being singletons. The chain couples TRBV19 to TRBJ2-1; the D gene is possibly TRBD1 (7 bases). This clonotype originated in a man aged 25 to 45 who had recovered from COVID-19. What was sequenced was PBMCs or T cells enriched from blood (not recorded which). The CDR3 DNA sequence: TGTGCCAGTAACCCCCGGGCAGGGGGGTTCTACAATGAGCAGTTCTTC. This codes for CASNPRAGGFYNEQFF.